Reported below is one T cell receptor (beta chain). The record originates from a study of cytomegalovirus exposure and HLA in healthy donors. V shed 1 base, J shed 3 bases, and the junction held 14 bases outside the gene matches. Germline loops: CDR1 LGHNA, CDR2 YSLEER. The CDR3 spans 19 residues. Method: immunoSEQ multiplex PCR; TCRdb's copy keeps in-frame clones and lacks some. This sample has more than 90,000 clones, with approximately 93% found just once. This rearrangement joins TRBV4-3 to TRBJ2-2, with 7 bases identical to TRBD1. The receptor comes from a woman aged 30 to 39 in good health and CMV-seropositive. The sample comprised PBMCs. CDR3 bases: TGCGCCAGCAGCCAAGGGTCATCCGAGACAGGGAGATACACCGGGGAGCTGTTTTTT. Amino acid sequence: CASSQGSSETGRYTGELFF.